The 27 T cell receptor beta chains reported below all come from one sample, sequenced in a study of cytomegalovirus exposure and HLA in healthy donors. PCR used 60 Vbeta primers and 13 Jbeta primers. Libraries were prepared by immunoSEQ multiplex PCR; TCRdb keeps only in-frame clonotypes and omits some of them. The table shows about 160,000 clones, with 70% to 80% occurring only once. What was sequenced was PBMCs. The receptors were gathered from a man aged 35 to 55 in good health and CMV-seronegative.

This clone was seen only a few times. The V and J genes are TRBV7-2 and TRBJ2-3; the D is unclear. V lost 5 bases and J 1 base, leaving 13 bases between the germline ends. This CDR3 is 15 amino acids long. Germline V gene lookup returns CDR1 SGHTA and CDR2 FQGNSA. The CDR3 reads CASSPDSLGTDTQYF. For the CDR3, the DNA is TGTGCCAGCAGCCCCGACTCACTTGGCACAGATACGCAGTATTTT.

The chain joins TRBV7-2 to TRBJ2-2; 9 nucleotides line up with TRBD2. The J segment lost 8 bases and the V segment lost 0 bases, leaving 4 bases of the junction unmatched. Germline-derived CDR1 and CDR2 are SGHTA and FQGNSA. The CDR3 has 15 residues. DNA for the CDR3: TGTGCCAGCAGCTTAGCTAGCGGGAGAAAGGGGGAGCTGTTTTTT. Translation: CASSLASGRKGELFF.

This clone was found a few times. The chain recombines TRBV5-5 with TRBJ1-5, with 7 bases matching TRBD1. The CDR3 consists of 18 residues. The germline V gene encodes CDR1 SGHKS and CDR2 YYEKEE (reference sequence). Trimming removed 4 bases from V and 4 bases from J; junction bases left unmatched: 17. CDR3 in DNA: TGTGCCAGCAGCCATCGCTATGTCGACAGGGTGCTAAATCAGCCCCAGCATTTT. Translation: CASSHRYVDRVLNQPQHF. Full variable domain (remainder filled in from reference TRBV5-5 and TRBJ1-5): DAGVTQSPTHLIKTRGQQVTLRCSPISGHKSVSWYQQVLGQGPQFIFQYYEKEERGRGNFPDRFSARQFPNYSSELNVNALLLGDSALYLCASSHRYVDRVLNQPQHFGDGTRLSIL.

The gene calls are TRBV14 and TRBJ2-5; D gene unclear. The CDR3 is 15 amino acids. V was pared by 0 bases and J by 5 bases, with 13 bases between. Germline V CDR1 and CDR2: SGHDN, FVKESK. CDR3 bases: TGTGCCAGCAGCCAAGACAAATATGGCACCGAGACCCAGTACTTC. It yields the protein CASSQDKYGTETQYF.

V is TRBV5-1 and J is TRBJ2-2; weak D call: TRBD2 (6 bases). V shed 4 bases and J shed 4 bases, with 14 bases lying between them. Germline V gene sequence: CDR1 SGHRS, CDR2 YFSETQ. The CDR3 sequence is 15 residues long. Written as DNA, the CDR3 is TGCGCCAGCAGCCTCGGGACTGATGCCACCGGGGAGCTGTTTTTT. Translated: CASSLGTDATGELFF.

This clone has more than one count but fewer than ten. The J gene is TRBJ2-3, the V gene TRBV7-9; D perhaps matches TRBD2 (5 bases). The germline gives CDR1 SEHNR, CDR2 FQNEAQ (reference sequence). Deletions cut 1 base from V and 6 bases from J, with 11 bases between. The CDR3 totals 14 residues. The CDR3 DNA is TGTGCCAGCAGCTTAGATGGCAGGAGGGATACGCAGTATTTT. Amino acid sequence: CASSLDGRRDTQYF.

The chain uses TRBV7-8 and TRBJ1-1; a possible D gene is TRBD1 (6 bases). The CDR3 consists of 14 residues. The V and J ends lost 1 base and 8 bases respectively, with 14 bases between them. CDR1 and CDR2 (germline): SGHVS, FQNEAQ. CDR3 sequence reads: CASSLGALGTEAFF. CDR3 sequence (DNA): TGTGCCAGCAGCTTAGGCGCTCTTGGGACAGAAGCTTTCTTT.

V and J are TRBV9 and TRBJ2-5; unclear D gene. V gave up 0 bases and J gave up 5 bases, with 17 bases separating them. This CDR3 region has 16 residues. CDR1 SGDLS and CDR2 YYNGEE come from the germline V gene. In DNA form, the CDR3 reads TGTGCCAGCAGCGTAGGTGGCAGACTCCCGTCTGAGACCCAGTACTTC. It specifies CASSVGGRLPSETQYF.

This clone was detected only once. As DNA, the CDR3 is TGCAGCGTTGGAGGGGGCCTAAGTAACACCGGGGAGCTGTTTTTT. Translated: CSVGGGLSNTGELFF. The V and J genes are TRBV29-1 and TRBJ2-2; 7 bases agree with TRBD1. Looked up from germline, CDR1 is SQVTM and CDR2 is ANQGSEA. This CDR3 spans 15 amino acids. The V gene end was trimmed by 4 bases and the J gene end by 2 bases; junction bases not matched to a gene: 7.

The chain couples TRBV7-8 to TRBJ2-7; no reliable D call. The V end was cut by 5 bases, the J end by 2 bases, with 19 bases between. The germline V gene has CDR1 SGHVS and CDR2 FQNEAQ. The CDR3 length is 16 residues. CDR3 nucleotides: TGTGCCAGCAGCCTTTTACCCGACACCAGACCCTACGAGCAGTACTTC. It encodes CASSLLPDTRPYEQYF. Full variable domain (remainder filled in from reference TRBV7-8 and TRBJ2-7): GAGVSQSPRYKVAKRGQDVALRCDPISGHVSLFWYQQALGQGPEFLTYFQNEAQLDKSGLPSDRFFAERPEGSVSTLKIQRTQQEDSAVYLCASSLLPDTRPYEQYFGPGTRLTVT.

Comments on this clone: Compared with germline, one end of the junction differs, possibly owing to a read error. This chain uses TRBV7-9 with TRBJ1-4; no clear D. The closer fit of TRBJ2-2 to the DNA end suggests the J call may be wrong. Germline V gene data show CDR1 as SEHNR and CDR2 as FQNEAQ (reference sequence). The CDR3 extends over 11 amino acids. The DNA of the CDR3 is TGTTCCAGCAGCTTAGAGTGGGAGCTGTTTTTT. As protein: CSSSLEWELFF.

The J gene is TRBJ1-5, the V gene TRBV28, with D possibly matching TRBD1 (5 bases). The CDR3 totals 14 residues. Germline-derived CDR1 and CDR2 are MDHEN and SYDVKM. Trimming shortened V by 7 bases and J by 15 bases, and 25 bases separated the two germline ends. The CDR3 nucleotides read TGTGCCAGCACCGGTGGACGGGGGGGTTACTTCGGGCATTTT. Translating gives CASTGGRGGYFGHF.

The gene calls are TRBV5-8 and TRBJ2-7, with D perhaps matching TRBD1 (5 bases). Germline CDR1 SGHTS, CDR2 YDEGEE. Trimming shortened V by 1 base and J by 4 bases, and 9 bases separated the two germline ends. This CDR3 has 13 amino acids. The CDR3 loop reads CASSLLQGYEQYF. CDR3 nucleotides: TGTGCCAGCAGCTTGCTTCAGGGTTACGAGCAGTACTTC.

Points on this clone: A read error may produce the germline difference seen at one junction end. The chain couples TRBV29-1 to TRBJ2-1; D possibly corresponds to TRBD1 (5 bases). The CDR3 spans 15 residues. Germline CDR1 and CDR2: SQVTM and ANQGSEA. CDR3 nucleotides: TGCAGCGTTGAAGTCTCTGGGAATGGGGCAAATGAGCAGCTCTTC. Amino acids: CSVEVSGNGANEQLF.

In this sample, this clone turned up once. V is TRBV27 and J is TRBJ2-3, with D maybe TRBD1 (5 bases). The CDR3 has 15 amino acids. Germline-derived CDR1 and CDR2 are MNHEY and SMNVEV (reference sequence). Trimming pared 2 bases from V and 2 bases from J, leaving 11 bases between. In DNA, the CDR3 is TGTGCCAGCAGTTTAAGGGGATTAAACACAGATACGCAGTATTTT. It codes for CASSLRGLNTDTQYF.

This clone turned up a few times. The CDR3 bases are TGTGCCAGCAGTTCACTAGCGGGACCTAGCTACGAGCAGTACTTC. As protein: CASSSLAGPSYEQYF. This chain uses TRBV28 with TRBJ2-7, with TRBD2 matching over 10 bases. The J segment lost 3 bases and the V segment lost 4 bases, leaving 6 bases of the junction unmatched. The CDR3 runs to 15 residues. Germline V gene lookup returns CDR1 MDHEN and CDR2 SYDVKM.

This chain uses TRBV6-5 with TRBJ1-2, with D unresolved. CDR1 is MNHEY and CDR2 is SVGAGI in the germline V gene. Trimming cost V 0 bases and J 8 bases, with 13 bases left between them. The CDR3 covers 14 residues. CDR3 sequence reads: CASSYSSGSRGYTF. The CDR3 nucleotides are TGTGCCAGCAGTTACTCTTCAGGTTCTCGGGGCTACACCTTC.

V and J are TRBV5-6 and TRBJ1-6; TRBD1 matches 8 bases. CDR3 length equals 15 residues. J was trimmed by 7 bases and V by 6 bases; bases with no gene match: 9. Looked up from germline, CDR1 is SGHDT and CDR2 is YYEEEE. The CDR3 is CASTNGQGPNSPLHF. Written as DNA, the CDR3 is TGTGCCAGCACAAATGGACAGGGACCGAATTCACCCCTCCACTTT.

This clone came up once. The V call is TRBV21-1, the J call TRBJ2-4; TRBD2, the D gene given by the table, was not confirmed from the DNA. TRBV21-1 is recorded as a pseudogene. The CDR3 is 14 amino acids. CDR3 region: CASSPGGESDIQYF. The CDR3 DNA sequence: TGTGCCAGCAGCCCCGGGGGGGAGTCGGACATTCAGTACTTC.

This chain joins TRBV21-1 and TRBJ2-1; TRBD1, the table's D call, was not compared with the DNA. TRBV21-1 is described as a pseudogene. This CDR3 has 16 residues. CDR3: CASSNDGTATYNEQFF. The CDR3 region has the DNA TGTGCCAGCAGCAACGACGGGACAGCTACCTACAATGAGCAGTTCTTC.

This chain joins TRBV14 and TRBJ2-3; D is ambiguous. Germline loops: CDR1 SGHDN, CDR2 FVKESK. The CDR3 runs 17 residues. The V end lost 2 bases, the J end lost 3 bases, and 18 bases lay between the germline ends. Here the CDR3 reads CASSQRSWSERTDTQYF. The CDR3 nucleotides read TGTGCCAGCAGCCAAAGATCGTGGAGCGAGAGAACAGATACGCAGTATTTT.

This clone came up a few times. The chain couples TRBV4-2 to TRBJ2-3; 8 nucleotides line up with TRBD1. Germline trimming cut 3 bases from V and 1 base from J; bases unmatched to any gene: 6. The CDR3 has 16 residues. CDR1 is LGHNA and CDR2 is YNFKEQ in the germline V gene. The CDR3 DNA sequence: TGTGCCAGCAGCCATGCTTTACAGGGGGGCACAGATACGCAGTATTTT. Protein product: CASSHALQGGTDTQYF.

This CDR3 reads CASSLDSSTDTQYF. As DNA, the CDR3 is TGTGCCAGCAGTTTGGACAGTAGCACAGATACGCAGTATTTT. The genes are TRBV28 and TRBJ2-3; TRBD1 might be the D (6 bases). With 3 bases removed from V and 0 bases from J, the gap between germline ends came to 7 bases. Germline-derived CDR1 and CDR2 are MDHEN and SYDVKM. The CDR3 covers 14 residues.

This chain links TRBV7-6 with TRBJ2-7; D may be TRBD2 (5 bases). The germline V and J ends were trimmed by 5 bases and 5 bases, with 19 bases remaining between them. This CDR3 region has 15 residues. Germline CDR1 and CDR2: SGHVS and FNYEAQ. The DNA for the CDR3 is TGTGCCAGCAGCCCCAATGCGGGTCGGGTCAACGAGCAGTACTTC. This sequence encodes CASSPNAGRVNEQYF. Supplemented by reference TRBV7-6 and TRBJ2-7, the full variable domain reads GAGVSQSPRYKVTKRGQDVALRCDPISGHVSLYWYRQALGQGPEFLTYFNYEAQQDKSGLPNDRFSAERPEGSISTLTIQRTEQRDSAMYRCASSPNAGRVNEQYFGPGTRLTVT.

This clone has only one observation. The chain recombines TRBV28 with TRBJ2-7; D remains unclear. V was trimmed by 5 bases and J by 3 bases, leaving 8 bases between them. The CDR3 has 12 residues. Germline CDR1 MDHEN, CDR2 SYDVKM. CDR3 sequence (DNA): TGTGCCAGCAGTAACCCCTACTACGAGCAGTACTTC. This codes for CASSNPYYEQYF.

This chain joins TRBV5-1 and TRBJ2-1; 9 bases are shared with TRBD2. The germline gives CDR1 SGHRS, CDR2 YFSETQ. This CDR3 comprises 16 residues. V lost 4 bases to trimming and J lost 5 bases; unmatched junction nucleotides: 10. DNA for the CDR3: TGCGCCAGCAGCGAAAGGGGTGAGCGGGGGGACAATGAGCAGTTCTTC. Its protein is CASSERGERGDNEQFF.

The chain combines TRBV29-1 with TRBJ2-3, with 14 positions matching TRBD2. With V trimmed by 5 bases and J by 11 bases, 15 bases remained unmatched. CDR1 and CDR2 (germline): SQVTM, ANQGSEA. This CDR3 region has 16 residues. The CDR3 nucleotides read TGCAGCGTTTCTAACCCCGGGACTAGCGGGAGTTGGGAGCAGTATTTT. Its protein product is CSVSNPGTSGSWEQYF.